These T cell receptor beta chains were read from a single sample in a study of human T cells and chemical hapten exposure. TCRdb used MiXCR to reprocess the RACE reads, holding one entry per CDR3 protein. The data contain tens of thousands of distinct CDR3 sequences, about 14% of them singletons. The sample was whole blood, taken in connection with sensitization to the hapten diphenylcyclopropenone (DPC). These receptors all stem from a woman aged 50 to 60 with alopecia areata. Some clones in this sample may be carry-over from other donors' samples. CDR3s include the opening cysteine and the closing phenylalanine or tryptophan. D genes are given only for firm matches. Clone size is not always given. Where it is, it says once, few, many or a class for expanded clones.

V	size	J	D	CDR3	DNA
TRBV5-1	few	TRBJ2-3	.	CASSLGSGPSTDTQYF	TGCGCCAGCAGCTTGGGGTCTGGACCGAGCACAGATACGCAGTATTTT
TRBV7-2	many	TRBJ2-3	.	CATARAFQTDTQYF	TGTGCCACCGCGAGGGCCTTTCAGACAGATACGCAGTATTTT
TRBV19	.	TRBJ2-4	TRBD1	CASSTGTGGIQYF	TGTGCCAGTAGTACCGGGACAGGGGGCATTCAGTACTTC
TRBV20-1	few	TRBJ1-2	.	CSAREAKTASSYGYTF	TGCAGTGCTAGAGAGGCAAAAACGGCTTCAAGTTATGGCTACACCTTC
TRBV25-1	many	TRBJ2-5	.	CASRHRTGLEETQYF	TGTGCCAGCAGACACCGTACAGGGCTAGAAGAGACCCAGTACTTC
TRBV12-3/TRBV12-4	few	TRBJ2-7	TRBD2	CASSVTSGSDEQYF	TGTGCCAGCAGTGTGACTAGCGGGAGCGACGAGCAGTACTTC
TRBV4-2	.	TRBJ2-7	.	CASSRWDSGYEQYF	TGTGCCAGCAGCCGCTGGGACTCGGGCTACGAGCAGTACTTC
TRBV5-6	.	TRBJ1-1	.	CASNPTGVNTEAFF	TGTGCCAGCAACCCGACAGGAGTGAACACTGAAGCTTTCTTT
TRBV27	.	TRBJ1-2	.	CASSLSHRGGYTF	TGTGCCAGCAGTTTATCCCACCGGGGGGGCTACACCTTC
TRBV3-1	.	TRBJ1-2	.	CASSQRNLYGYTF	TGTGCCAGCAGCCAGCGCAACCTCTATGGCTACACCTTC
TRBV7-9	.	TRBJ2-1	.	CASSSAAGDHNEQFF	TGTGCCAGCAGCTCAGCGGCAGGGGACCACAATGAGCAGTTCTTC
TRBV10-3	.	TRBJ2-2	.	CATETGTGELFF	TGTGCCACCGAGACGGGTACCGGGGAGCTGTTTTTT
TRBV30	few	TRBJ1-1	.	CAGYRDTEAFF	TGTGCCGGGTACAGGGACACTGAAGCTTTCTTT
TRBV7-2	few	TRBJ1-2	TRBD1	CASSLVDDRVYGYTF	TGTGCCAGCAGCTTAGTCGACGACAGGGTCTATGGCTACACCTTC
TRBV4-1	.	TRBJ1-6	.	CASSQDRATYNSPLHF	TGCGCCAGCAGCCAAGACAGGGCAACTTATAATTCACCCCTCCACTTT
TRBV29-1	.	TRBJ2-2	.	CSYNRDTGELFF	TGCAGCTATAATCGGGACACCGGGGAGCTGTTTTTT
TRBV6-2/TRBV6-3	few	TRBJ2-3	TRBD2	CASSGLAGVTDTQYF	TGTGCCAGCAGTGGACTAGCGGGAGTTACAGATACGCAGTATTTT
TRBV7-6	many	TRBJ2-1	.	CASSPLWSSKLRAVYNEQFF	TGTGCCAGCAGCCCCCTTTGGTCAAGTAAGTTAAGGGCCGTCTACAATGAGCAGTTCTTC
TRBV20-1	.	TRBJ1-1	.	CSASYGSWTSNTEAFF	TGCAGTGCTAGTTACGGTAGTTGGACATCGAACACTGAAGCTTTCTTT
TRBV6-5	.	TRBJ1-6	.	CASSYSIVAGHNNSPLHF	TGTGCCAGCAGTTACTCGATCGTGGCGGGACATAATAATTCACCCCTCCACTTT
TRBV7-6	few	TRBJ2-3	.	CASSLEPGTDTQYF	TGTGCCAGCAGCTTAGAGCCGGGCACAGATACGCAGTATTTT